These 14 T cell receptor beta chains were sequenced from one sample in a study of prognosis after radiotherapy for stage I lung cancer (dated by TCRdb to the early 2020s). For sequencing, an Illumina HiSeq 3000 was employed. Two rounds of multiplex PCR were used to amplify the TCR beta CDR3 region from genomic DNA. In the first PCR round, primers specific to each TRBV and TRBJ gene were used, and the primer sequences were filed in Chinese patent CN105087789A. Through fastp at Q25 and MiXCR, TCRdb rebuilt clones from the public reads, retaining in-frame beta chains. For every CDR3 protein sequence, its rows merge into one entry that carries the most common genes and DNA. The table for this sample lists some 60,000 distinct CDR3 sequences; around a quarter of them were counted only once. The ten biggest clones cover about 7.5% of the sample. The source was PBMCs, collected before or after stereotactic body radiation therapy (not recorded which). The receptors originated from a donor older than 45 with non-small cell lung cancer.

This clonotype was counted at least ten times. J is TRBJ2-3 and V is TRBV20-1; D not certain. CDR3 size: 10 residues. V was clipped by 2 bases and J by 6 bases, with 3 bases between them. Germline CDR1 is DFQATT and CDR2 is SNEGSKA (reference sequence). CDR3 sequence: CSARRDTQYF. In nucleotides, the CDR3 is TGCAGTGCTAGAAGGGATACGCAGTATTTT.

With respect to this clonotype: A read error is the likely source, as a far larger clone sits one nucleotide away. The chain employs TRBV19 and TRBJ2-5, with 7 bases aligning to TRBD1. The CDR3 has 16 amino acids. Germline loops: CDR1 LNHDA, CDR2 SQIVND (reference sequence). The junction had 16 bases not matched to a gene; V was cut back by 1 base and J by 11 bases. The CDR3 bases are TGTGCCAGTAGTATAGGGTACGGGACAGACTACAATGAGCAGTACTTC. Its translation: CASSIGYGTDYNEQYF.

This clonotype was seen many times. The chain links TRBV30 to TRBJ1-6, with D maybe TRBD1 (6 bases). Germline values: CDR1 GTSNPN, CDR2 SVGIG (reference sequence). Trimming stripped 0 bases from V and 0 bases from J, with 12 bases between. The CDR3 is 17 residues long. CDR3: CAWSVLGGISYNSPLHF. The DNA of the CDR3 is TGTGCCTGGAGTGTACTGGGGGGCATCTCCTATAATTCACCCCTCCACTTT.

The V and J genes are TRBV6-1 and TRBJ1-1; TRBD1 agrees at 8 bases. Germline V gives CDR1 MNHNS, CDR2 SASEGT. The CDR3 runs 16 residues. V was clipped by 6 bases and J by 14 bases; unmatched bases: 23. CDR3 sequence reads: CASREQPGQVNTEDFF. The CDR3, as DNA: TGTGCCAGCAGAGAACAACCGGGACAGGTGAACACTGAAGACTTCTTT.

This clonotype was counted at least ten times. The chain links TRBV28 to TRBJ2-5; D might be TRBD2 (6 bases). The CDR3 length is 13 residues. Trimming removed 4 bases from V and 5 bases from J, with 11 bases in between. CDR1 and CDR2 (germline): MDHEN, SYDVKM. The CDR3 here is CASSWVGRETQYF. The CDR3 DNA sequence: TGTGCCAGCAGTTGGGTGGGGAGGGAGACCCAGTACTTC.

With respect to this clonotype: This may come from a read error, since a much larger clone is one base off. The chain recombines TRBV6-2 or TRBV6-3 with TRBJ1-2, with D possibly being TRBD1 (5 bases). From germline, CDR1 is MNHEY and CDR2 SVGEGT. The CDR3 consists of 14 residues. Trimming shortened V by 2 bases and J by 9 bases, and 16 bases separated the two germline ends. The CDR3: CASSYKGTTLSYTF. The CDR3 DNA sequence: TGTGCCAGCAGTTACAAGGGGACCACGTTGAGCTACACCTTC.

The sample holds many counts of this clonotype. This chain links TRBV20-1 with TRBJ2-7, with D hard to call. The CDR3 length is 11 residues. V lost 7 bases and J 1 base, leaving 8 bases between the germline ends. Germline CDR1 and CDR2: DFQATT and SNEGSKA (reference sequence). Here the CDR3 DNA reads TGCAGTGTGTCGGAATCCTACGAGCAGTACTTC. It encodes CSVSESYEQYF.

The chain has TRBV6-2 or TRBV6-3 and TRBJ1-2; D is possibly TRBD1 (5 bases). Germline V gene lookup returns CDR1 MNHEY and CDR2 SVGEGT. The V end was cut by 6 bases, the J end by 7 bases, with 24 bases between. This CDR3 has 16 residues. Here the CDR3 DNA reads TGTGCCAGCAGCTCCACACTAGACAGTTGGCAGCGTGGCTACACCTTC. As protein: CASSSTLDSWQRGYTF.

In this sample, this clonotype turned up many times. The chain combines TRBV5-1 with TRBJ1-1; 10 bases match TRBD1. CDR1 is SGHRS, CDR2 YFSETQ, per germline. The CDR3 runs 17 residues. Trimming removed 1 base from V and 1 base from J; junction bases left unmatched: 7. As DNA, the CDR3 is TGCGCCAGCAGCTTGATGGGGACAGGGGCGGCGAACACTGAAGCTTTCTTT. It codes for CASSLMGTGAANTEAFF. Using reference TRBV5-1 and TRBJ1-1 for the parts outside the CDR3, the full variable domain is KAGVTQTPRYLIKTRGQQVTLSCSPISGHRSVSWYQQTPGQGLQFLFEYFSETQRNKGNFPGRFSGRQFSNSRSEMNVSTLELGDSALYLCASSLMGTGAANTEAFFGQGTRLTVV.

The chain employs TRBV9 and TRBJ1-1; D perhaps matches TRBD1 (5 bases). Germline CDR1 and CDR2: SGDLS and YYNGEE. The CDR3 covers 13 residues. Between the trimmed V and J ends, which lost 4 bases and 4 bases, there was a span of 11 bases. CDR3 coding DNA: TGTGCCAGCAGCCCCCAGGGTCGCACTGAAGCTTTCTTT. Its protein product is CASSPQGRTEAFF.

A word on this clonotype: This may be a read error: a much more frequent sequence differs by one nucleotide. J is TRBJ2-3 and V is TRBV6-2 or TRBV6-3; the D gene is possibly TRBD2 (6 bases). There are 17 residues in the CDR3. Looked up from germline, CDR1 is MNHEY and CDR2 is SVGEGT. Trimming removed 8 bases at V and 0 bases at J, with 21 bases between. This CDR3 reads CASSPIPGLTSTDTQYF. CDR3 sequence (DNA): TGTGCCAGCTCACCCATCCCGGGACTTACAAGCACAGATACGCAGTATTTT.

To note about this clonotype: This may arise from a read error, as a much more abundant clone is one base away. This chain joins TRBV5-6 and TRBJ1-2; 7 nucleotides line up with TRBD1. The CDR3 runs to 15 residues. Trimming took 3 bases from V and 2 from J; bases not matched to a gene: 7. The V gene's germline CDR1 is SGHDT and CDR2 YYEEEE. In DNA form, the CDR3 reads TGTGCCAGCAGCTCCCGACAGGGTGTCAACTATGGCTACACCTTC. It translates to CASSSRQGVNYGYTF.

Concerning this clonotype itself: Being one base from a much bigger clone, this may be a read error. The chain employs TRBV6-1 and TRBJ1-2; the D gene is possibly TRBD1 (6 bases). The V end lost 10 bases, the J end lost 4 bases, and 19 bases lay between the germline ends. The CDR3 covers 14 residues. CDR1 is MNHNS and CDR2 is SASEGT in the germline V gene. In nucleotides, the CDR3 is TGTGCCATTTCCAGGGGTCTAGCTGCCTATGGCTACACCTTC. Protein sequence: CAISRGLAAYGYTF.

This clonotype appeared many times. This CDR3 is missing its conserved last phenylalanine or tryptophan, likely due to a read error. CDR3 protein: CASSPLNTIYL. The CDR3 nucleotides are TGTGCCAGCAGCCCCCTAAACACCATATATCTT. The chain couples TRBV6-4 to TRBJ1-3; no clear D. The CDR3 consists of 11 residues. Deletions cut 6 bases from V and 6 bases from J, with 6 bases between. The germline V gene encodes CDR1 MRHNA and CDR2 SNTAGT.